One and the same sample provided the 19 T cell receptor beta chains below, sequenced in a study of follicular helper T cells after annual influenza vaccination. The sample's time point: 2015-2016 season, 7 days after influenza vaccination. Only in-frame clones appear in the TCRdb table, and some are missing; sequencing was by immunoSEQ multiplex PCR. The profile shows about 4,800 clones, about 83% of them singletons. Material: CXCR5+ CD38- circulating T follicular helper cells from blood, obtained 7 days after influenza vaccination. Noted subset: circulating Tfh, non-naive CD4+CXCR5+PD-1+ (ICOS+CD38+ or ICOS-CD38-). These receptors came from an adult who received the influenza vaccine.

This rearrangement joins TRBV6-6 to TRBJ1-1; D possibly corresponds to TRBD1 (6 bases). With 2 bases removed from V and 1 base from J, the gap between germline ends came to 8 bases. CDR1 and CDR2 (germline): MNHNY, SVGAGI (reference sequence). This CDR3 spans 14 amino acids. The CDR3 DNA sequence: TGTGCCAGCAGTTACCCGGGACAGAACACTGAAGCTTTCTTT. Translating gives CASSYPGQNTEAFF.

The J gene is TRBJ1-1, the V gene TRBV5-1; D not certain. Trimming cost V 4 bases and J 7 bases, with 23 bases left between them. The germline V gene encodes CDR1 SGHRS and CDR2 YFSETQ. The length of the CDR3 is 16 residues. CDR3 sequence: CASSLRMSSAPHEAFF. For the CDR3, the DNA is TGCGCCAGCAGCCTCAGGATGTCCTCAGCCCCTCATGAAGCTTTCTTT.

CDR3 coding DNA: TGTGCCAGCAGCCAAGTGGCAGGCCTTTCGAATCAGCCCCAGCATTTT. Amino acid sequence: CASSQVAGLSNQPQHF. The V gene is TRBV11-3, the J gene TRBJ1-5; D unclear. V was pared by 5 bases and J by 4 bases, with 18 bases between. Germline CDR1 and CDR2: SGHNT and YENEEA. The CDR3 extends over 16 amino acids. Full variable domain (remainder filled in from reference TRBV11-3 and TRBJ1-5): EAGVVQSPRYKIIEKKQPVAFWCNPISGHNTLYWYLQNLGQGPELLIRYENEEAVDDSQLPKDRFSAERLKGVDSTLKIQPAELGDSAVYLCASSQVAGLSNQPQHFGDGTRLSIL.

The chain joins TRBV28 to TRBJ1-2; 7 bases are shared with TRBD1. This CDR3 is 13 amino acids long. The V gene end was trimmed by 6 bases and the J gene end by 9 bases; junction bases not matched to a gene: 10. The germline CDR1 and CDR2 sequences are MDHEN and SYDVKM. The CDR3, as DNA: TGTGCCAGCAGCTCAGGGGGGTATGGTAGCTACACCTTC. Protein sequence: CASSSGGYGSYTF.

The V and J genes are TRBV11-2 and TRBJ2-7, with 10 bases lining up with TRBD1. The CDR3 has 15 amino acids. Germline V gene sequence: CDR1 SGHAT, CDR2 FQNNGV. V shed 5 bases, J shed 2 bases, and the junction held 6 bases outside the gene matches. The chain's CDR3 is CASSPDRGQTYEQYF. The CDR3 nucleotides read TGTGCCAGCAGCCCTGACAGGGGGCAAACCTACGAGCAGTACTTC.

The CDR3 protein is CASSQDPHPGQGVAGNTIYF. The CDR3 DNA follows: TGCGCCAGCAGCCAAGATCCTCACCCGGGACAGGGAGTGGCTGGAAACACCATATATTTT. This rearrangement joins TRBV4-3 to TRBJ1-3; 9 bases map to TRBD1. Germline trimming cut 0 bases from V and 2 bases from J; bases unmatched to any gene: 14. This CDR3 has 20 amino acids. The germline V gene encodes CDR1 LGHNA and CDR2 YSLEER.

The chain links TRBV14 to TRBJ1-6; D gene ambiguous. This CDR3 is 14 amino acids long. V was trimmed by 0 bases and J by 7 bases, leaving 7 bases between them. The germline CDR1 and CDR2 sequences are SGHDN and FVKESK. DNA for the CDR3: TGTGCCAGCAGCCAAGAGGGATCAAATTCACCCCTCCACTTT. Encoded protein: CASSQEGSNSPLHF.

The chain employs TRBV14 and TRBJ2-3; TRBD2 matches at 9 bases. Germline CDR1 is SGHDN and CDR2 is FVKESK. This CDR3 is built from 13 residues. Unmatched junction bases numbered 1, after V lost 4 bases and J lost 5 bases. The CDR3 region has the DNA TGTGCCAGCAGCCGCGGGGGGGAAGATACGCAGTATTTT. It translates to CASSRGGEDTQYF.

CDR3 sequence: CASSWDRGLTEAFF. The CDR3 DNA reads as TGTGCCAGCAGCTGGGACCGGGGCTTGACAGAAGCTTTCTTT. V usage is TRBV5-6 and J usage is TRBJ1-1, with TRBD1 as a possible D gene (5 bases). The ends were cut back, 3 bases at V and 8 bases at J, with 17 bases in the middle. This CDR3 is built from 14 residues. In germline, CDR1 is SGHDT, CDR2 YYEEEE.

Remarks on this clone: The germline gene is not matched at one end of the junction; a read error may be the cause. J is TRBJ2-2 and V is TRBV7-7; the match to TRBD1 covers 8 bases. Germline V CDR1 and CDR2: SSHAT, FNYEAQ (reference sequence). The CDR3 has 15 amino acids. CDR3 residues: CASSPGGLNTGELFF. DNA of the CDR3: TGTGCTAGCAGCCCAGGGGGCTTGAACACCGGGGAGCTGTTTTTT. Filled out from reference TRBV7-7 and TRBJ2-2, the complete variable domain reads GAGVSQSPRYKVTKRGQDVTLRCDPISSHATLYWYQQALGQGPEFLTYFNYEAQPDKSGLPSDRFSAERPEGSISTLTIQRTEQRDSAMYRCASSPGGLNTGELFFGEGSRLTVL.

This clone occurred a few times. The V call is TRBV28, the J call TRBJ2-2, with D possibly matching TRBD1 (5 bases). Looked up from germline, CDR1 is MDHEN and CDR2 is SYDVKM. The CDR3 loop spans 14 amino acids. The V gene lost 10 bases and the J gene lost 2 bases, with 14 bases spanning the gap. The CDR3 protein is CATYGQGNTGELFF. CDR3 in DNA: TGTGCCACTTACGGTCAGGGTAACACCGGGGAGCTGTTTTTT.

V usage is TRBV5-6 and J usage is TRBJ2-5, with 7 positions matching TRBD1. The V segment lost 4 bases and the J segment 5 bases; nucleotides outside the gene matches: 5. Per germline, CDR1 SGHDT and CDR2 YYEEEE. This CDR3 has 13 residues. The CDR3 region has the DNA TGTGCCAGCAGCCCCGACAGGGTGGAGACCCAGTACTTC. This encodes CASSPDRVETQYF.

This CDR3 is CASSQAFRQGASYNSPLHF. In DNA, the CDR3 is TGCGCCAGCAGCCAAGCGTTTCGGCAGGGGGCATCCTATAATTCACCCCTCCACTTT. The chain carries TRBV4-3 and TRBJ1-6; 8 nucleotides agree with TRBD1. V lost 1 base and J lost 1; bases outside the gene matches: 9. Germline-derived CDR1 and CDR2 are LGHNA and YSLEER. CDR3 size: 19 residues.

V is TRBV21-1 and J is TRBJ1-2; the table's D call, TRBD1, was not checked against the DNA. TRBV21-1 is tagged as a pseudogene. The CDR3 is 15 residues long. The CDR3 region has the DNA TGTGCCAGCGTCAGGGACAGGGAAAAGGGATATGGCTACACCTTC. Its protein product is CASVRDREKGYGYTF.

V is TRBV7-9 and J is TRBJ1-5, with no clear D. The CDR3 runs to 13 residues. Per the germline V gene, CDR1 is SEHNR and CDR2 is FQNEAQ (reference sequence). V was trimmed by 1 base and J by 6 bases, leaving 7 bases between them. CDR3 loop: CASSLGLGQPQHF. DNA of the CDR3: TGTGCCAGCAGCTTAGGACTAGGTCAGCCCCAGCATTTT.

The J gene is TRBJ1-5, the V gene TRBV18; TRBD1 might be the D (5 bases). V lost 0 bases, J lost 3 bases, and 9 bases lay in between. CDR3 length: 15 residues. The germline CDR1 and CDR2 sequences are KGHSH and LQKENI. This CDR3 is CASSPPGGTNQPQHF. Written as DNA, the CDR3 is TGTGCCAGCTCACCACCGGGGGGGACCAATCAGCCCCAGCATTTT.

The J gene is TRBJ2-7, the V gene TRBV7-8; D gene ambiguous. The CDR3 runs 12 residues. Germline CDR1 is SGHVS and CDR2 is FQNEAQ. V was pared by 5 bases and J by 0 bases, with 5 bases between. CDR3 sequence reads: CASSPASYEQYF. Here the CDR3 DNA reads TGTGCCAGCAGCCCAGCCTCCTACGAGCAGTACTTC.

The CDR3: CASSLGGTSGGSDTQYF. For the CDR3, the DNA is TGCGCCAGCAGCTTGGGTGGAACTAGCGGGGGGTCAGATACGCAGTATTTT. V and J are TRBV5-1 and TRBJ2-3; 12 bases line up with TRBD2. Looked up from germline, CDR1 is SGHRS and CDR2 is YFSETQ. The CDR3 runs 17 residues. With 0 bases clipped from V and 4 bases from J, the junction kept 6 bases outside the gene matches. The variable domain in full, completed from reference TRBV5-1 and TRBJ2-3, reads KAGVTQTPRYLIKTRGQQVTLSCSPISGHRSVSWYQQTPGQGLQFLFEYFSETQRNKGNFPGRFSGRQFSNSRSEMNVSTLELGDSALYLCASSLGGTSGGSDTQYFGPGTRLTVL.

This chain connects TRBV5-1 to TRBJ1-2; no clear D gene. V was trimmed by 0 bases and J by 6 bases, leaving 9 bases between them. Germline V gene lookup returns CDR1 SGHRS and CDR2 YFSETQ. The CDR3 is 13 amino acids. CDR3 loop: CASSLGGSNGYTF. The CDR3 bases are TGCGCCAGCAGCTTGGGCGGGTCTAATGGCTACACCTTC.